This TCR beta chain was sequenced during a study of T cell responses to AZD1222 COVID-19 vaccine. Here immunoSEQ multiplex PCR was the method, and the copy in TCRdb shows in-frame clones only, minus some. Among some 200,000 clones listed, roughly nine tenths were seen once. With respect to this clone: Its antigen remains unidentified.

Findings and limits, study-wide: Increases in Spike-specific TCR breadth and depth were seen after two AZD1222 doses. Donors in the cohort were predominantly white British and more often female, and clonal diversity was possibly underestimated.

Trimming removed 5 bases from V and 0 bases from J, with 14 bases in between. In germline, CDR1 is KGHSH, CDR2 LQKENI. CDR3 size: 16 residues. The V gene is TRBV18, the J gene TRBJ1-5; D is possibly TRBD1 (6 bases). This TCR derives from an adult who received the AZD1222 COVID-19 vaccine. Sequencing used peripheral blood, obtained 28 days after the second AZD1222 dose. The CDR3 DNA reads TGTGCCAGCTCAATTCACAGGGCCGATAGCAATCAGCCCCAGCATTTT. This codes for CASSIHRADSNQPQHF.